This TCR beta chain is drawn from a study of blood T cell repertoires in COVID-19. Study at large: Specimens from acute and convalescent COVID-19 originated in the United States, Italy and Spain. PBMCs, B-cell-depleted T cells, or T cells were the source of the cDNA or gDNA that made up the material.

As originally analysed: Estimation of nucleated cell counts was performed using reference gene primer amplification. Measured with immunoSEQ multiplex PCR; TCRdb has only the in-frame clones, and not every one. Clone size and V and J calls were adopted from that table, with D and trimming inferred from the DNA. The sample lists about 110,000 clones, 80% to 90% seen once, with about 32% in the top ten. This TCR was recovered from a woman older than 75 with acute or convalescent COVID-19. Sequenced sample: peripheral blood.

CDR3 nucleotides: TGTGCCAGCAGTTCCGACAGGTTTAATTCACCCCTCCACTTT. Translation gives CASSSDRFNSPLHF. V usage is TRBV6-5 and J usage is TRBJ1-6; weak D call: TRBD1 (6 bases). CDR3 length: 14 amino acids. V was clipped by 4 bases and J by 6 bases, with 10 bases between them. Germline V lookup: CDR1 MNHEY, CDR2 SVGAGI.